Listed below are T cell receptor beta chains from one sample, sequenced in a study of T cell changes during pregnancy in multiple sclerosis. Data came from immunoSEQ multiplex PCR; TCRdb stores just in-frame clones and leaves some out. This table holds 40,000 to 50,000 clones, roughly nine tenths found once. The sample consisted of CD4+ T cells from peripheral blood mononuclear cells, taken in the second trimester of pregnancy. These TCRs come from a female donor in good health, enrolled as a control in a pregnancy study. Both conserved end residues are part of each CDR3. The order of the fields is D gene, clone size, V gene, J gene, CDR3 protein, CDR3 DNA. A D gene is named only where the DNA matches it firmly. Clone size is not always given. Where it is, it says once, few, many or a class for expanded clones.

>NA|NA|TRBV5-1|TRBJ1-1
CASSPTIRVNTEAFF
TGCGCCAGCAGCCCAACTATCCGCGTTAACACTGAAGCTTTCTTT
>TRBD2|NA|TRBV5-4|TRBJ2-7
CASSAPGLAGGTAF
TGTGCCAGCAGCGCTCCGGGACTAGCGGGGGGGACCGCCTTC
>NA|once|TRBV9|TRBJ1-2
CASSVYRAGYTF
TGTGCCAGCAGCGTTTACAGGGCCGGCTACACCTTC
>TRBD1|NA|TRBV4-2|TRBJ1-2
CASALVGGNYGYTF
TGTGCCAGCGCCCTCGTAGGGGGCAACTATGGCTACACCTTC
>TRBD2|NA|TRBV4-3|TRBJ2-5
CASSQERSGGARQETQYF
TGCGCCAGCAGCCAAGAGCGAAGCGGGGGGGCCAGGCAAGAGACCCAGTACTTC
>TRBD1|NA|TRBV4-3|TRBJ1-2
CASSQEYRGTGGYGYTF
TGCGCCAGCAGCCAAGAATATCGGGGGACAGGGGGCTATGGCTACACCTTC
>NA|NA|TRBV25-1|TRBJ1-3
CASSRLSNSGNTIYF
TGTGCCAGCAGCCGACTGAGTAACTCTGGAAACACCATATATTTT
>TRBD1|NA|TRBV7-9|TRBJ2-3
CASSPTGGYPEYF
TGTGCCAGCAGCCCGACAGGGGGCTATCCGGAGTATTTT
>NA|NA|TRBV2|TRBJ2-2
CASSEEDTGELFF
TGTGCCAGCAGTGAGGAGGACACCGGGGAGCTGTTTTTT
>TRBD2|NA|TRBV9|TRBJ2-5
CASSVAGRGGETQYF
TGTGCCAGCAGCGTAGCAGGCCGCGGGGGAGAGACCCAGTACTTC
>NA|NA|TRBV10-3|TRBJ2-2
CAISEGTLGSGELFF
TGTGCCATCAGTGAGGGCACACTGGGCTCCGGGGAGCTGTTTTTT
>NA|NA|TRBV2|TRBJ1-5
CASSEGGESNQPQHF
TGTGCCAGCAGTGAAGGGGGCGAGAGCAATCAGCCCCAGCATTTT
>NA|NA|TRBV7-9|TRBJ1-4
CASSSGPGVLFF
TGTGCCAGCAGTTCTGGACCGGGAGTACTGTTTTTT
>NA|NA|TRBV7-2|TRBJ2-7
CASSIHGGGYYEQYF
TGTGCCAGCAGCATCCACGGGGGAGGATACTACGAGCAGTACTTC
>NA|NA|TRBV7-6|TRBJ1-6
CASSLGPARETNSPLHF
TGTGCCAGCAGCTTGGGGCCGGCCCGGGAGACAAATTCACCCCTCCACTTT
>NA|NA|TRBV4-1|TRBJ1-2
CASSQGAVREFYGYTF
TGCGCCAGCAGCCAAGGGGCAGTCCGGGAGTTCTATGGCTACACCTTC
>TRBD1|NA|TRBV2|TRBJ2-2
CASSEPTGGPNTGELFF
TGTGCCAGCAGTGAACCGACAGGGGGCCCGAACACCGGGGAGCTGTTTTTT